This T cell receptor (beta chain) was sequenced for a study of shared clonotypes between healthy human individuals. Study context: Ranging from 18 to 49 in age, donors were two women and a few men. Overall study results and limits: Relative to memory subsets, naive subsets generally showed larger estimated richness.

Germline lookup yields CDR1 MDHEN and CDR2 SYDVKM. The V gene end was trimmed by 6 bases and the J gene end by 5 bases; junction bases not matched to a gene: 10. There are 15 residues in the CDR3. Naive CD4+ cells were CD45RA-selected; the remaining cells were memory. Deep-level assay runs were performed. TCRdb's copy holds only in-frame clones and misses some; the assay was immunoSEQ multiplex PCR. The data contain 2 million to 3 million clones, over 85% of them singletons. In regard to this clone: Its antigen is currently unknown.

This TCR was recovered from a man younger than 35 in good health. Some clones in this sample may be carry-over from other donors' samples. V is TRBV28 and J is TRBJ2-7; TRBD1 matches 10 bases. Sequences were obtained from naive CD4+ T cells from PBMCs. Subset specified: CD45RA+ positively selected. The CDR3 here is CASSDPDRGFNEQYF. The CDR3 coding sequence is TGTGCCAGCAGCGACCCGGACAGGGGGTTTAACGAGCAGTACTTC. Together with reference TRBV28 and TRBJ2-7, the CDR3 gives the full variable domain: DVKVTQSSRYLVKRTGEKVFLECVQDMDHENMFWYRQDPGLGLRLIYFSYDVKMKEKGDIPEGYSVSREKKERFSLILESASTNQTSMYLCASSDPDRGFNEQYFGPGTRLTVT.